This T cell receptor beta chain was profiled in a study of human T cells and chemical hapten exposure. Study findings and constraints: DPC sensitization left the count of TCRs above 1 in 1000 unchanged.

TCRdb processed the RACE reads anew with MiXCR; each CDR3 protein has one entry. The sample records roughly 380,000 distinct CDR3 sequences, around 4.8% being singletons. This CDR3 has 17 residues. Germline CDR1 SEHNR, CDR2 FQNEAQ (reference sequence). V was pared by 3 bases and J by 0 bases, with 6 bases of the junction left unmatched. This clonotype was seen a handful of times. No antigen is known for it. As to time point: patch test 1, 2 weeks after DPC sensitization. Specified treatment: therapeutic diphenylcyclopropenone sensitization with weekly scalp DPC. The sequence came from a woman aged 45-65 years with alopecia areata. Some clones in this sample may be carry-over from other donors' samples. The material sequenced was whole blood, taken in connection with sensitization to the hapten diphenylcyclopropenone (DPC). The genes are TRBV7-9 and TRBJ1-5, with 9 bases identical to TRBD1. The DNA of the CDR3 is TGTGCCAGCAGCTTTGACAGGGGGGGTGTTAGCAATCAGCCCCAGCATTTT. Translation: CASSFDRGGVSNQPQHF.